The 12 T cell receptor beta chains below were found in one sample sequenced in a study of beta chain features in type 1 diabetes. Expressed TCRB transcripts got sequenced, as all isolated RNA was reverse transcribed. Only in-frame clones appear in the TCRdb table, and some are missing; sequencing was by immunoSEQ multiplex PCR. The data show around 400,000 clones, around 13% seen once. The sequencing input was naive CD4+ T cells from blood. Every receptor here comes from a man in his late teens or twenties in good health.

This clone was found a few times. Other DNA sequences in this sample translate to the same CDR3. This chain uses TRBV30 with TRBJ1-1, with a tentative D call TRBD1 (6 bases). The germline V gene encodes CDR1 GTSNPN and CDR2 SVGIG (reference sequence). CDR3 length equals 13 residues. Trimming cost V 0 bases and J 5 bases, with 10 bases left between them. The CDR3 is CAWSVGGGTEAFF. CDR3 bases: TGTGCCTGGAGTGTAGGGGGGGGGACTGAAGCTTTCTTT. Full variable domain (missing parts from reference TRBV30 and TRBJ1-1): SQTIHQWPATLVQPVGSPLSLECTVEGTSNPNLYWYRQAAGRGLQLLFYSVGIGQISSEVPQNLSASRPQDRQFILSSKKLLLSDSGFYLCAWSVGGGTEAFFGQGTRLTVV.

This clone was detected once. The chain couples TRBV19 to TRBJ2-2; 9 bases align to TRBD2. Per the germline V gene, CDR1 is LNHDA and CDR2 is SQIVND (reference sequence). The length of the CDR3 is 15 residues. Trimming cost V 1 base and J 4 bases; bases outside gene matches: 1. The CDR3 reads CASSIGAGGTGELFF. The CDR3 nucleotides read TGTGCCAGTAGTATAGGAGCGGGGGGCACCGGGGAGCTGTTTTTT.

J is TRBJ2-4 and V is TRBV5-1; 7 bases align to TRBD1. The CDR3 extends over 12 amino acids. V was clipped by 4 bases and J by 10 bases; unmatched bases: 5. CDR1 is SGHRS and CDR2 is YFSETQ in the germline V gene. Here the CDR3 DNA reads TGCGCCAGCAGCGAAACACAGGGGATTCAGTACTTC. Residues: CASSETQGIQYF.

The CDR3 protein is CASSPRRGSYNEQFF. In DNA form, the CDR3 reads TGTGCCAGCAGCCCCCGCCGGGGTTCCTACAATGAGCAGTTCTTC. The chain employs TRBV9 and TRBJ2-1, with D possibly being TRBD2 (5 bases). Trimming removed 4 bases from V and 1 base from J, with 12 bases in between. This CDR3 has 15 amino acids. CDR1 and CDR2 (germline): SGDLS, YYNGEE.

The table lists this clone with a few counts. The CDR3 DNA reads TGTGCCAGCAGCTTACAAGGGGGCACTGAAGCTTTCTTT. Residues: CASSLQGGTEAFF. The chain has TRBV7-8 and TRBJ1-1; possible D gene TRBD1, 6 bases. Trimming took 2 bases from V and 4 from J, leaving 8 bases between them. CDR1 is SGHVS, CDR2 FQNEAQ, per germline. The CDR3 has 13 residues.

This clone was observed a few times. Within the sample, other DNA sequences also encode this same CDR3. The chain combines TRBV5-6 with TRBJ2-7, with D hard to call. V dropped 4 bases and J dropped 1 base, with 3 bases sitting between them. Germline-derived CDR1 and CDR2 are SGHDT and YYEEEE. This CDR3 comprises 11 residues. Written as DNA, the CDR3 is TGTGCCAGCAGCCATTCCTACGAGCAGTACTTC. Amino acids: CASSHSYEQYF.

This clone was picked up a small number of times. The chain combines TRBV5-6 with TRBJ2-1, with 8 bases fitting TRBD2. Germline V gene sequence: CDR1 SGHDT, CDR2 YYEEEE. J gave up 7 bases and V 6 bases, and 12 bases lay outside the gene matches. The CDR3 totals 15 residues. CDR3 in DNA: TGTGCCAGCACCTCGACGGGGGGGCCTAGGAATGAGCAGTTCTTC. Encoded protein: CASTSTGGPRNEQFF.

This clone was observed a handful of times. CDR3 DNA: TGTGCCAGCAGCCCGCGGGGTGCCGCCCTCCCTGGGGCCAACGTCCTGACTTTC. It encodes CASSPRGAALPGANVLTF. The J gene is TRBJ2-6, the V gene TRBV7-9; weak D call: TRBD2 (6 bases). V was trimmed by 5 bases and J by 2 bases, leaving 19 bases between them. CDR1 and CDR2 (germline): SEHNR, FQNEAQ (reference sequence). This CDR3 has 18 amino acids.

This clone was counted only a few times. V usage is TRBV13 and J usage is TRBJ2-5; D is possibly TRBD1 (5 bases). CDR3 length equals 13 residues. Germline assignment: CDR1 PRHDT and CDR2 FYEKMQ (reference sequence). The V end was cut by 6 bases, the J end by 5 bases, with 13 bases between. In DNA form, the CDR3 reads TGTGCCAGCAGTTCCGCGGCAGGGGAGACCCAGTACTTC. This translates into CASSSAAGETQYF.

This sequence joins TRBV5-1 and TRBJ2-5; 11 bases are shared with TRBD2. J gave up 2 bases and V 4 bases, and 10 bases lay outside the gene matches. This CDR3 is built from 17 residues. Looked up from germline, CDR1 is SGHRS and CDR2 is YFSETQ. The CDR3, as DNA: TGCGCCAGCAGCCCTTTAGCGGGAGGGCCGGAGCAAGAGACCCAGTACTTC. It encodes CASSPLAGGPEQETQYF. Complete variable domain (other parts from reference TRBV5-1 and TRBJ2-5): KAGVTQTPRYLIKTRGQQVTLSCSPISGHRSVSWYQQTPGQGLQFLFEYFSETQRNKGNFPGRFSGRQFSNSRSEMNVSTLELGDSALYLCASSPLAGGPEQETQYFGPGTRLLVL.

The chain carries TRBV13 and TRBJ2-7; possible D gene TRBD2, 6 bases. V was clipped by 4 bases and J by 12 bases, with 19 bases between them. In germline, CDR1 is PRHDT, CDR2 FYEKMQ (reference sequence). This CDR3 spans 13 amino acids. The CDR3 DNA is TGTGCCAGCAGCTCCCAAGGGAATTACGGGGGGTACTTC. As protein: CASSSQGNYGGYF.

This chain uses TRBV7-2 with TRBJ1-1; 7 bases match TRBD1. V was pared by 0 bases and J by 3 bases, with 10 bases of the junction left unmatched. In germline, CDR1 is SGHTA, CDR2 FQGNSA. The CDR3 is 17 amino acids. The CDR3 here is CASSLARGQTMDTEAFF. CDR3 DNA: TGTGCCAGCAGCTTAGCGCGGGGACAGACCATGGACACTGAAGCTTTCTTT.